This TCR beta chain stems from a study of radiation and T cells in renal cell carcinoma. Time point meaning: blood 2 weeks post-SBRT. Specified treatment: 15 Gy SBRT to primary tumor, nephrectomy 4 weeks later. Blood was sampled at baseline, 2 weeks and 4 weeks after SBRT. Clear cell pathology was present in this patient's renal cell carcinoma. Clones were sequenced by immunoSEQ multiplex PCR, and TCRdb holds only the in-frame ones, with some missing. The sample shows about 58,000 clones, around 78% of them seen only once. The CDR3 loop spans 16 amino acids. Germline lookup yields CDR1 SGHTA and CDR2 FQGNSA. V lost 1 base, J lost 1 base, and 12 bases lay in between.

The V and J genes are TRBV7-2 and TRBJ2-3; a weak D match, TRBD2 (6 bases). The source material was blood, sampled from a patient whose treatment included radiotherapy and nephrectomy. This receptor was obtained from a man aged 55 to 70 with renal cell carcinoma. CDR3 coding DNA: TGTGCCAGCAGCTTAGATAGCGGAGCCGGCACAGATACGCAGTATTTT. Translating it yields CASSLDSGAGTDTQYF.